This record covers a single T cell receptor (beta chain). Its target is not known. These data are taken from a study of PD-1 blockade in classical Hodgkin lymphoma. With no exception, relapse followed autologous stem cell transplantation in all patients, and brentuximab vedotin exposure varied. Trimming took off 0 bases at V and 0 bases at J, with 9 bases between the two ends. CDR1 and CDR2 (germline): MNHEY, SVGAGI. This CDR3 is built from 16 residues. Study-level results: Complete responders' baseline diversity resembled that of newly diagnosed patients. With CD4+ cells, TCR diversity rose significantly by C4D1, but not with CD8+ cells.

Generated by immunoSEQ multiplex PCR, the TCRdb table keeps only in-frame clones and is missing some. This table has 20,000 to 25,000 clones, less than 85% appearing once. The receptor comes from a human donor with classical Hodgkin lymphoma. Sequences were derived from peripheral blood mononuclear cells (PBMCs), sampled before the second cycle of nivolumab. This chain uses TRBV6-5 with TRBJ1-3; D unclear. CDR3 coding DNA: TGTGCCAGCAGTTACTCCCAACGGACCTCTGGAAACACCATATATTTT. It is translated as CASSYSQRTSGNTIYF.